These T cell receptor beta chains were read from a single sample in a study of metastatic and nonmetastatic thyroid tumors. With MiXCR, TCRdb called clones anew from the PCR reads. Of more than 40,000 clones listed, roughly 3.9% were seen once; the top ten hold 9.8%. The sample was blood. The receptors were sampled from a female donor with papillary thyroid cancer or a benign thyroid nodule (not recorded which). Some clones in this sample may be carry-over from other donors' samples. Each CDR3 is given with its conserved first and last residue. Each record gives: clone size, J gene, V gene, D gene, CDR3 protein, CDR3 DNA. The D gene is left open where the match is weak. The size field is filled for only some rows; it gives once, few, many or a size class.

many,TRBJ2-3,TRBV6-1,TRBD1,CASSEERGTGGRPSTDTQYF,TGTGCCAGCAGTGAAGAGAGAGGGACAGGGGGCCGGCCGAGCACAGATACGCAGTATTTT
many,TRBJ1-5,TRBV9,TRBD1,CASSVEGRGGYQPQHF,TGTGCCAGCAGCGTAGAAGGCAGGGGGGGGTATCAGCCCCAGCATTTT
many,TRBJ2-3,TRBV27,TRBD1,CASYYAGTGRTDTQYF,TGTGCCAGCTACTACGCCGGGACAGGGCGCACAGATACGCAGTATTTT
NA,TRBJ2-2,TRBV30,TRBD2,CAWSCGSPGELFF,TGTGCCTGGAGCTGCGGGAGCCCCGGGGAGCTGTTTTTT
NA,TRBJ2-7,TRBV30,NA,CAWSVIVRAYEQYF,TGTGCCTGGAGTGTAATAGTCAGAGCCTACGAGCAGTACTTC
many,TRBJ1-1,TRBV9,NA,CASSVYGTQNTEAFF,TGTGCCAGCAGCGTCTATGGCACTCAGAACACTGAAGCTTTCTTT
few,TRBJ2-7,TRBV5-1,TRBD2,CASSRGGGQDNEQYF,TGCGCCAGCAGCCGGGGGGGGGGACAAGATAACGAGCAGTACTTC
few,TRBJ2-2,TRBV5-1,TRBD1,CASSSGTVSAGELFF,TGCGCCAGCAGCTCCGGGACAGTTAGCGCCGGGGAGCTGTTTTTT
NA,TRBJ2-7,TRBV6-2/TRBV6-3,TRBD1,CASSARRGQGEQYF,TGTGCCAGCAGTGCAAGAAGGGGGCAAGGAGAGCAGTACTTC
medium-sized,TRBJ1-2,TRBV6-1,NA,CASTRAGRAHGYTF,TGTGCCAGCACAAGGGCTGGCCGGGCTCATGGCTACACCTTC
many,TRBJ2-7,TRBV20-1,TRBD2,CSATSEAGGRIEQYF,TGCAGTGCTACCTCAGAGGCTGGCGGGAGGATCGAGCAGTACTTC
many,TRBJ2-5,TRBV10-3,TRBD2,CAISETSGRTETQYF,TGTGCCATCAGTGAGACTAGCGGGAGGACGGAGACCCAGTACTTC
few,TRBJ1-1,TRBV6-1,NA,CASSGVWVSEAFF,TGTGCCAGCAGTGGGGTTTGGGTCTCTGAAGCTTTCTTT
many,TRBJ2-5,TRBV28,NA,CASTPPRGWETQYF,TGTGCCAGCACCCCTCCCCGAGGTTGGGAGACCCAGTACTTC
NA,TRBJ1-4,TRBV3-1,NA,CASSQGVWGSAANEKLFF,TGTGCCAGCAGCCAAGGGGTGTGGGGGAGCGCGGCTAATGAAAAACTGTTTTTT
few,TRBJ1-1,TRBV6-1,NA,CASMIGATGTFF,TGTGCCAGCATGATAGGGGCCACTGGAACTTTCTTT
many,TRBJ2-5,TRBV24-1,NA,CATSDSSGLETRYF,TGTGCCACCAGTGATTCCTCAGGTTTAGAGACCCGGTACTTC
NA,TRBJ2-2,TRBV12-3/TRBV12-4,NA,CASSLDPTTAGTGELFF,TGTGCCAGCAGTTTGGATCCCACGACGGCCGGCACCGGGGAGCTGTTTTTT
many,TRBJ2-7,TRBV9,TRBD1,CASSVGDRGSYEQYF,TGTGCCAGCAGCGTAGGGGACAGGGGATCCTACGAGCAGTACTTC
NA,TRBJ1-4,TRBV24-1,NA,CATSAPGSQGEKLFF,TGTGCCACCAGTGCCCCCGGCTCCCAGGGGGAAAAACTGTTTTTT
many,TRBJ2-7,TRBV2,TRBD2,CASSEDLGTSGGYEQYF,TGTGCCAGCAGTGAAGACCTGGGGACTAGCGGCGGCTACGAGCAGTACTTC
many,TRBJ2-5,TRBV12-3/TRBV12-4,TRBD2,CASSLVGGGETQYF,TGTGCCAGCAGTTTAGTCGGGGGAGGGGAGACCCAGTACTTC
many,TRBJ1-2,TRBV18,NA,CASSPQVGNYGYTF,TGTGCCAGCTCACCACAGGTGGGCAACTATGGCTACACCTTC
few,TRBJ1-1,TRBV7-9,NA,CASSSPGVGEAFF,TGTGCCAGCAGCTCACCAGGGGTGGGTGAAGCTTTCTTT
many,TRBJ2-5,TRBV30,TRBD2,CAWSAGTSGSQETQYF,TGTGCCTGGAGTGCAGGGACTAGCGGGAGCCAAGAGACCCAGTACTTC
NA,TRBJ2-2,TRBV19,NA,CAIEHGELFF,TGTGCCATCGAGCACGGGGAGCTGTTTTTT
NA,TRBJ1-6,TRBV2,TRBD1,CASSENPGDRGNLPLHF,TGTGCCAGCAGTGAAAACCCCGGGGACAGGGGGAACTTGCCCCTCCACTTT
many,TRBJ2-5,TRBV15,NA,CATSPWGGETQYF,TGTGCCACCAGCCCCTGGGGCGGGGAGACCCAGTACTTC
many,TRBJ2-1,TRBV12-3/TRBV12-4,TRBD2,CASSRSGVSYNEQFF,TGTGCCAGCAGTCGGAGCGGGGTCTCCTACAATGAGCAGTTCTTC
many,TRBJ1-4,TRBV5-1,NA,CASRLDSEKLFF,TGCGCCAGCAGGTTGGACAGTGAAAAACTGTTTTTT
NA,TRBJ1-1,TRBV5-1,TRBD1,CASSFGTGGWLNTEAFF,TGCGCCAGCAGCTTTGGGACAGGGGGCTGGTTGAACACTGAGGCTTTCTTT
few,TRBJ1-1,TRBV20-1,NA,CSARGNLNTEAFF,TGCAGTGCTAGGGGGAATTTGAACACTGAAGCTTTCTTT
many,TRBJ1-3,TRBV6-1,NA,CASMDRGADTIYF,TGTGCCAGCATGGACCGGGGGGCCGACACCATATATTTT
many,TRBJ2-3,TRBV5-1,TRBD2,CASSSPPSSGRNTDTQYF,TGCGCCAGCAGCTCTCCCCCATCTAGCGGGAGGAACACAGATACGCAGTATTTT
many,TRBJ2-3,TRBV4-1,TRBD2,CASSQIPGLAGGPRTDTQYF,TGCGCCAGCAGCCAAATTCCGGGACTAGCGGGAGGGCCCCGCACAGATACGCAGTATTTT
many,TRBJ2-7,TRBV4-2,TRBD2,CASSQGLAAQYF,TGTGCCAGCAGCCAAGGCCTAGCGGCGCAGTACTTC
few,TRBJ2-3,TRBV20-1,NA,CSAKPGPDTQYF,TGCAGTGCTAAGCCGGGGCCAGATACGCAGTATTTT
many,TRBJ2-2,TRBV12-3/TRBV12-4,TRBD1,CASIHRDRATTGELFF,TGTGCCAGCATTCACCGGGACAGGGCGACCACAGGGGAGCTGTTTTTT
many,TRBJ1-1,TRBV9,TRBD1,CASSAQGLNTEAFF,TGTGCCAGCAGCGCACAGGGGTTGAACACTGAAGCTTTCTTT
many,TRBJ1-1,TRBV12-3/TRBV12-4,NA,CANPQGGNTEAFF,TGTGCCAACCCACAGGGAGGGAACACTGAAGCTTTCTTT
few,TRBJ1-1,TRBV6-4,NA,CASSQTSVYFCAIRRQGGTEAFF,NA
NA,TRBJ2-7,TRBV5-1,TRBD1,CASSFTGGTYEQYF,TGCGCCAGCAGCTTTACAGGGGGTACCTACGAGCAGTACTTC
NA,TRBJ1-4,TRBV18,NA,CASSPNNRATNEKLFF,TGTGCCAGCTCACCCAATAACAGGGCAACTAATGAAAAACTGTTTTTT
many,TRBJ1-4,TRBV18,NA,CASSDGNEKLFF,TGTGCCAGCTCAGACGGAAATGAAAAACTGTTTTTT
few,TRBJ1-6,TRBV19,TRBD1,CASTGQVNSPLHF,TGTGCCAGTACGGGACAGGTTAATTCACCCCTCCACTTT
NA,TRBJ1-2,TRBV10-2,NA,CASSGRTQANYGYTF,TGCGCCAGCAGTGGGCGGACTCAAGCTAACTATGGCTACACCTTC
few,TRBJ2-7,TRBV6-2/TRBV6-3,TRBD1,CASSYSRRGGWYEQYF,TGTGCCAGCAGTTACTCGAGGAGAGGGGGCTGGTACGAGCAGTACTTC
many,TRBJ2-3,TRBV6-1,NA,CASVEWIRDDTQYF,TGTGCCAGCGTAGAGTGGATTAGGGATGATACGCAGTATTTT
many,TRBJ1-1,TRBV20-1,TRBD1,CSPSQGIGTEAFF,TGCAGTCCCTCACAGGGGATAGGTACTGAAGCTTTCTTT
many,TRBJ2-7,TRBV6-1,NA,CASSGGWGNSSSYEQYF,TGTGCCAGCAGTGGTGGTTGGGGGAACTCTAGCTCCTACGAGCAGTACTTC
many,TRBJ2-5,TRBV12-3/TRBV12-4,TRBD1,CASATWTGEETQYF,TGTGCCAGCGCCACCTGGACAGGGGAAGAGACCCAGTACTTC
many,TRBJ1-5,TRBV20-1,TRBD1,CSASGQGHNQPQHF,TGCAGTGCTTCTGGACAGGGCCACAATCAGCCCCAGCATTTT